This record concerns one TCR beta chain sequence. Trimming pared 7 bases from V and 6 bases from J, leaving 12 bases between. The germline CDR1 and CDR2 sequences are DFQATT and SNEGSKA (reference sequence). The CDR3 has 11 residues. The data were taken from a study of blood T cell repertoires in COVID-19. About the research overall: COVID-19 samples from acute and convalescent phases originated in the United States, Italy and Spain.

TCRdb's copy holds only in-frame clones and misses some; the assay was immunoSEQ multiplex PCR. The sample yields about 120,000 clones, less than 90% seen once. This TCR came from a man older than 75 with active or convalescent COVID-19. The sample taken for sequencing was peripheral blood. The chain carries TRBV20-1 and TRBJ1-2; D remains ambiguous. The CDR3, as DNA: TGCAGTGGAAGGAGCGGTGATGGCTACACCTTC. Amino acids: CSGRSGDGYTF.